This section outlines one T cell receptor beta chain sequence together with its context. This entry comes from a study of T cells after yellow fever vaccination. Trimming removed 0 bases at V and 7 bases at J, with 16 bases between. The CDR3 length is 15 residues. CDR1 is SGHRS, CDR2 YFSETQ, per germline. TCRdb reanalysed the 5' RACE reads using MiXCR and keeps one entry per CDR3 protein. The sample gives fewer than 450,000 distinct CDR3 sequences, around 8.1% of which show up once; roughly 18% is in the top ten. The V and J genes are TRBV5-1 and TRBJ2-5; D uncertain. This sequence was found in a man in his late teens or twenties who received the YFV17D yellow fever vaccine. The specimen comprised PBMCs, sampled around 45 days after the first yellow fever vaccination. In DNA form, the CDR3 reads TGCGCCAGCAGCTTGGATCGGGCAGGACCCTCGACCCAGTACTTC. It translates to CASSLDRAGPSTQYF.